A selection of T cell receptor beta chains follows, all from one sample in a study of CD4 T cells in relation to SARS-CoV-2 and coronaviruses. Sequencing was performed with immunoSEQ multiplex PCR; in TCRdb, only in-frame clones are kept and a portion is missing. Of more than 55,000 clones in the sample, around 86% are singletons; the top ten hold around 1.5%. The source material was memory CD4+ T cells from PBMCs. The receptors were gathered from a human donor in good health. Each CDR3 is given without its conserved first and last residue.

v_call cdr3_aa
TRBV19 ASSIRFSGSSQETQY
TRBV5-5 ASSPYWVSLAGANEQY
TRBV7-9 ASSPWESNQPQH
TRBV21-1 ASSKQRDSSGANVLT
TRBV2 ASSEDWRSYEQY
TRBV18 ASSPDRAGTEKLF
TRBV28 ASSTTSPQPDTQY
TRBV27 ASRTSGGGSGSEQF
TRBV28 ASSPLAALSTDTQY
TRBV2 ASSPSGRAADTQY
TRBV11-2 ASSLILGSKNTQY
TRBV4-1 ASSPTSGGLAGADEQY
TRBV2 ASRVTSGRPGELF
TRBV6-2/TRBV6-3 ASSYYRTGNTEAF
TRBV3-1/TRBV3-2 ASSQDFNGELF
TRBV28 ASSPSGGTDTQY
TRBV19 ASSTTSRARRGQPQH
TRBV3-1/TRBV3-2 ASSQDSLAGNEQF
TRBV3-1/TRBV3-2 ASSQDRMAGGLSGSYEQY
TRBV25-1 ASEGPHGLREKLF
TRBV5-4 ASTAGTSSYNEQF
TRBV18 ASSPILGGWTSTDTQY
TRBV5-1 ASSPPGRQTPMNTEAF
TRBV4-2 ASSQDTGSGNTIY
TRBV7-2 ASSLGTGYGYT
TRBV24-1 ATSEGTRHYT
TRBV30 AWSGTSIGGYT
TRBV11-3 ASSLARTGGVETQY
TRBV3-1/TRBV3-2 ASSQRAGTNEKLF
TRBV19 ASSSAGLAAQETQY
TRBV28 ASREGNTEAF
TRBV11-2 ASSLGVRASTDTQY
TRBV7-9 ASSSRSGTAPKQY
TRBV13 ASSSTGVETQY
TRBV28 ASSSGGTGKEKLF
TRBV4-1 ASSPLAGLPYEQY
TRBV9 ASRRDVNTEAF
TRBV5-1 ASPRGGAYEKLF
TRBV28 ASSLSQGASGANVLT